This TCR beta chain was captured by sequencing in a study of blood T cells in healthy people across ages. Findings and caveats of the study: Not knowing donor CMV status may have confounded expanded clonotype changes.

This clonotype was seen only a few times. Its antigen remains unidentified. V lost 4 bases, J lost 3 bases, and 9 bases stayed unmatched. The CDR3 length is 15 residues. From germline, CDR1 is LGHDT and CDR2 YNNKEL (reference sequence). Sample-barcoded 5' priming and a J-beta primer mix drove a second PCR of 7 to 11 cycles. TCRdb analysed the 5' RACE reads with MiXCR anew, one entry per CDR3 protein. Here the sample spans some 850,000 distinct CDR3 sequences, under 30% being singletons. Another study also made use of these data, one on T cells of mothers and their children.

The sample consisted of blood. The chain employs TRBV3-1 and TRBJ2-7; 7 bases match TRBD1. The sequence was obtained from a boy aged 10-17 years in good health. Here the CDR3 reads CASSLPGTAIYEQYF. CDR3 coding DNA: TGTGCCAGCAGCCTCCCCGGGACAGCCATCTACGAGCAGTACTTC.